Listed here are 6 T cell receptor beta chains from one sample, sequenced in a study of tissue T cells after allogeneic stem cell transplantation. The time point was: mouse harvest day 7 after allogeneic transplant. The graft held 10^6 splenic CD5+ T cells and 10^7 T-cell-depleted bone marrow cells. The repertoire was sequenced with immunoSEQ multiplex PCR; TCRdb's copy has only in-frame clones and lacks some. The sample holds under 7,000 clones, around 48% seen once. The sample comprised gut tissue. These receptors were obtained from a female BALB/c mouse given C57BL/6 T cells with graft-versus-host disease after an allogeneic hematopoietic cell transplant.

Points on this clone: The gene names here belong to mouse. The CDR3 goes on 1 residue after the read ends, and that part is filled in from the germline J gene. The chain carries TRBV26 and TRBJ1-1; D uncertain. The V and J ends lost 4 bases and 1 base respectively, with 7 bases between them. The germline V gene has CDR1 KGHPV and CDR2 FQNQEV (reference sequence). The CDR3 has 13 amino acids. The covered CDR3 bases are TGTGCCAGCAGTCCCGACATAAACACAGAAGTCTTC. Protein: CASSPDINTEVF. The full CDR3 reads CASSPDINTEVFF.

This clone was counted a few times. Here the gene names and germline are mouse. The read gets to within 1 residue of the CDR3 end, and the germline J gene fills in the rest. This chain connects TRBV23 to TRBJ2-3; the D call in the table, TRBD2, was not verified against the DNA. The CDR3 runs 16 residues. The germline gives CDR1 KGHTA, CDR2 FQNQQP. Incomplete CDR3 DNA: TGCTCCAGCAGTCATGGGACTGGGGGTAGTGCAGAAACGCTGTAT. Translating gives CSSSHGTGGSAETLY. The whole CDR3 region reads CSSSHGTGGSAETLYF.

As concerns this clone: Gene labels here are mouse ones. From the germline J gene comes the end of the CDR3, since the read stops 1 residue before it. The chain carries TRBV16 and TRBJ1-4; 8 bases line up with TRBD1. CDR3 size: 14 residues. From germline, CDR1 is SGHSA and CDR2 FRNQAP. The junction had 4 bases not matched to a gene; V was cut back by 3 bases and J by 7 bases. The DNA read from the CDR3 is TGTGCAAGCAGCTTCTCGACAGGGGTCGAAAGATTATTT. Its translation is CASSFSTGVERLF. The full CDR3 is CASSFSTGVERLFF.

A word on this clone: The listed genes are named as in mouse. The read ends 1 residue before the CDR3 terminus; that terminus is restored from the germline J gene. The V gene is TRBV26, the J gene TRBJ1-3; no firm D call. V lost 4 bases to trimming and J lost 0 bases, with 7 bases between them. Germline V CDR1 and CDR2: KGHPV, FQNQEV (reference sequence). The CDR3 spans 14 residues. CDR3 DNA (partial): TGTGCCAGCAGTCCAGACAATTCTGGAAATACGCTCTAT. Translated, it gives CASSPDNSGNTLY. The whole CDR3 protein reads CASSPDNSGNTLYF.

Points on this clone: The genes are named according to mouse. With the read ending 1 residue before the CDR3 end, the germline J gene is used to fill in that end. V usage is TRBV26 and J usage is TRBJ1-1; perhaps TRBD1 as D (6 bases). There are 15 residues in the CDR3. Trimming stripped 1 base from V and 0 bases from J, with 9 bases between. Germline lookup yields CDR1 KGHPV and CDR2 FQNQEV (reference sequence). The CDR3 is CASSLWTAPNTEVFF. The CDR3 DNA, read in part, is TGTGCCAGCAGTCTGTGGACAGCCCCAAACACAGAAGTCTTC.

This clone was recorded a few times. Gene and germline names: mouse. Read coverage stops 1 residue before the CDR3 terminus; the germline J gene supplies the remainder. The genes are TRBV26 and TRBJ2-5, with D perhaps matching TRBD1 (5 bases). Germline V gives CDR1 KGHPV, CDR2 FQNQEV (reference sequence). CDR3 length: 13 residues. With 7 bases removed from V and 1 base from J, the gap between germline ends came to 9 bases. The CDR3 sequence is CASNQGHQDTQYF. The CDR3 bases that were read are TGTGCCAGCAACCAGGGCCACCAAGACACCCAGTAC.